The next 16 T cell receptor beta chains were all read from a single sample in a study of T cell clonotyping in hematopoietic cell transplantation (dated by TCRdb to the early 2020s). According to the study, the label for this sample's time point signals: recipient sample about 28 days before transplant, after cytoreduction. The library was produced with the immunoSEQ multiplex PCR assay. In its TCRdb copy, this immuneACCESS table keeps in-frame sequences only and misses some clones. Where compared with another copy, unresolved V genes explain less than half of these, and the others have no known cause. For this sample there are about 45,000 clones; around 80% appear just once. The top ten clonotypes cover over 4% of the sample. The source was peripheral blood mononuclear cells, collected before stem cell transplant. These receptors were obtained from a man aged 55 to 70 with myelodysplastic syndrome. Some clones in this sample may be carry-over from other donors' samples.

V and J are TRBV19 and TRBJ1-4; 7 bases align to TRBD1. From germline, CDR1 is LNHDA and CDR2 SQIVND (reference sequence). The CDR3 is made up of 17 amino acids. After removal of 5 bases from V and 0 bases from J, the junction contained 9 bases not matched to a gene. The CDR3 loop reads CASSGRVRGATNEKLFF. The CDR3 DNA is TGTGCCAGTAGTGGGCGTGTCAGGGGGGCAACTAATGAAAAACTGTTTTTT.

This rearrangement joins TRBV11-2 to TRBJ1-5, with D maybe TRBD1 (6 bases). The CDR3 length is 16 residues. Germline V lookup: CDR1 SGHAT, CDR2 FQNNGV. With 5 bases removed from V and 0 bases from J, the gap between germline ends came to 14 bases. DNA of the CDR3: TGTGCCAGCAGCCAATCGACAGGTAATAGCAATCAGCCCCAGCATTTT. Translating it yields CASSQSTGNSNQPQHF.

V gene TRBV2 combines with J gene TRBJ1-5; possible D gene TRBD1, 6 bases. The CDR3 contains 15 residues. CDR1 and CDR2 from the germline V gene are SNHLY and FYNNEI. Trimming pared 5 bases from V and 1 base from J, leaving 12 bases between. CDR3 loop: CASSTDSQSNQPQHF. Here the CDR3 DNA reads TGTGCCAGCAGTACGGACAGTCAAAGCAATCAGCCCCAGCATTTT.

CDR3 protein: CASSLVGSGGDNEQFF. The CDR3 DNA reads TGTGCCAGCAGCTTAGTTGGTAGCGGGGGAGACAATGAGCAGTTCTTC. V usage is TRBV7-6 and J usage is TRBJ2-1, with 9 bases identical to TRBD2. This CDR3 is built from 16 residues. V was clipped by 1 base and J by 5 bases; unmatched bases: 6. Per the germline V gene, CDR1 is SGHVS and CDR2 is FNYEAQ.

This clone was found a few times. This chain joins TRBV9 and TRBJ1-3; TRBD1 agrees at 8 bases. This CDR3 has 15 amino acids. CDR1 SGDLS and CDR2 YYNGEE come from the germline V gene. The ends lost 3 bases at V and 0 bases at J; junction bases unmatched: 2. The CDR3 loop is CASSADRGSGNTIYF. In DNA, the CDR3 is TGTGCCAGCAGCGCAGACAGGGGCTCTGGAAACACCATATATTTT.

The chain has TRBV7-8 and TRBJ1-1; 7 bases align to TRBD1. This CDR3 has 16 residues. CDR1 is SGHVS, CDR2 FQNEAQ, per germline. Trimming took 1 base from V and 0 from J; bases not matched to a gene: 5. Here the CDR3 reads CASSLGQGVMNTEAFF. The CDR3 DNA reads TGTGCCAGCAGCTTAGGGCAGGGGGTCATGAACACTGAAGCTTTCTTT. The full variable domain, its missing parts supplied by reference TRBV7-8 and TRBJ1-1, is GAGVSQSPRYKVAKRGQDVALRCDPISGHVSLFWYQQALGQGPEFLTYFQNEAQLDKSGLPSDRFFAERPEGSVSTLKIQRTQQEDSAVYLCASSLGQGVMNTEAFFGQGTRLTVV.

This sequence joins TRBV30 and TRBJ1-5, with TRBD1 matching 10 bases. Germline CDR1 is GTSNPN and CDR2 is SVGIG (reference sequence). V lost 5 bases and J lost 7; bases outside the gene matches: 2. CDR3 size: 12 residues. The CDR3 nucleotides are TGTGCCTGGGGGACAGGGGAACAGCCCCAGCATTTT. Its translation: CAWGTGEQPQHF.

The rearrangement uses TRBV7-9 and TRBJ1-2; unclear D gene. Trimming cost V 4 bases and J 6 bases, with 9 bases left between them. This CDR3 is 12 amino acids long. CDR1 SEHNR and CDR2 FQNEAQ come from the germline V gene (reference sequence). The chain's CDR3 is CASSSTVDGYTF. As DNA, the CDR3 is TGTGCCAGCAGCTCAACGGTGGATGGCTACACCTTC.

This chain joins TRBV27 and TRBJ2-3; D is possibly TRBD2 (5 bases). The CDR3 is 16 amino acids. CDR1 and CDR2 (germline): MNHEY, SMNVEV (reference sequence). The V and J ends lost 5 bases and 0 bases respectively, with 15 bases between them. Written as DNA, the CDR3 is TGTGCCAGCAGTCTCAGACGAGGGATTAGCACAGATACGCAGTATTTT. Translating it yields CASSLRRGISTDTQYF.

This clone has just a few counts. This rearrangement joins TRBV7-9 to TRBJ2-1; D unclear. CDR1 SEHNR and CDR2 FQNEAQ come from the germline V gene (reference sequence). The CDR3 runs to 12 residues. Trimming took 2 bases from V and 9 from J, leaving 8 bases between them. This chain's CDR3 is CASSLQKGEQFF. For the CDR3, the DNA is TGTGCCAGCAGCTTACAAAAGGGTGAGCAGTTCTTC.

This clone was detected once. This chain links TRBV10-2 with TRBJ1-4; a weak D match, TRBD1 (5 bases). Germline-derived CDR1 and CDR2 are WSHSY and SAAADI. The CDR3 totals 14 residues. The ends were cut back, 6 bases at V and 3 bases at J, with 11 bases in the middle. CDR3 loop: CASSSGQPNEKLFF. The CDR3, as DNA: TGCGCCAGCAGCTCAGGGCAACCTAATGAAAAACTGTTTTTT.

This chain connects TRBV10-3 to TRBJ2-3; D is unresolved. The CDR3 is made up of 13 amino acids. V shed 3 bases and J shed 2 bases, with 6 bases lying between them. Germline V gives CDR1 ENHRY, CDR2 SYGVKD. DNA of the CDR3: TGTGCCATCAGTGAAAGGACCACAGATACGCAGTATTTT. The encoded protein is CAISERTTDTQYF.

The chain carries TRBV28 and TRBJ1-5; D possibly corresponds to TRBD1 (6 bases). Trimming pared 1 base from V and 6 bases from J, leaving 10 bases between. Germline values: CDR1 MDHEN, CDR2 SYDVKM. The CDR3 covers 14 residues. CDR3 coding DNA: TGTGCCAGCAGTTTATCAGGGGAAGGTCAGCCCCAGCATTTT. Its protein product is CASSLSGEGQPQHF.

The J gene is TRBJ2-3, the V gene TRBV27; tentative D call: TRBD1 (5 bases). Germline V CDR1 and CDR2: MNHEY, SMNVEV (reference sequence). V was cut by 5 bases and J by 6 bases, with 21 bases left in between. This CDR3 contains 16 residues. CDR3 sequence: CASSPGPVWGLDTQYF. The CDR3 nucleotides read TGTGCCAGCAGTCCCGGACCGGTCTGGGGCCTTGATACGCAGTATTTT.

The chain is built from TRBV28 and TRBJ2-7; 8 bases agree with TRBD1. The CDR3 contains 13 residues. After removal of 5 bases from V and 6 bases from J, the junction contained 6 bases not matched to a gene. Germline lookup yields CDR1 MDHEN and CDR2 SYDVKM. The CDR3 DNA reads as TGTGCCAGCAGTCCCTCGACAGGGGCCGAGCAGTACTTC. Amino acids: CASSPSTGAEQYF.

As DNA, the CDR3 is TGTGCCAGCAGCTTAGGACGGGGAAACACCATATATTTT. Translating gives CASSLGRGNTIYF. The chain employs TRBV5-4 and TRBJ1-3; D gene uncertain. There are 13 residues in the CDR3. Germline CDR1 is SGHNT and CDR2 is YYREEE (reference sequence). V lost 2 bases and J 4 bases, leaving 7 bases between the germline ends.